These T cell receptor beta chains were read from a single sample in a study of OX40 agonist ivuxolimab in advanced cancers. Clones were sequenced by immunoSEQ multiplex PCR, and TCRdb holds only the in-frame ones, with some missing. Among approximately 56,000 clones listed, 75% to 90% were seen once. The sample consisted of CD4+ or CD8+ T cells sorted from blood, taken in a trial of the OX40 agonist ivuxolimab. Every receptor here comes from an adult with an advanced solid tumor such as melanoma, head and neck, liver or kidney cancer. CDR3s include the opening cysteine and the closing phenylalanine or tryptophan. D genes are given only for firm matches. Size tells how often a clone was seen (once, few, many) or the class of an expanded clone, and some rows leave it out.

j_gene	v_gene	d_gene	abundance	len	CDR3aa	CDR3nt
TRBJ1-2	TRBV4-1	NA	NA	11	CASSQEGGYTF	TGCGCCAGCAGCCAAGAAGGCGGCTACACCTTC
TRBJ1-2	TRBV11-2	TRBD1	NA	15	CASSPDRGHGYGYTF	TGTGCCAGCAGCCCGGACAGGGGGCACGGCTATGGCTACACCTTC
TRBJ1-1	TRBV11-1	NA	NA	12	CASSLRDTEAFF	TGTGCCAGCAGCTTAAGAGACACTGAAGCTTTCTTT
TRBJ2-6	TRBV18	NA	few	14	CASSAGQGANVLTF	TGTGCCAGCTCGGCTGGACAGGGGGCCAACGTCCTGACTTTC
TRBJ1-2	TRBV28	NA	NA	15	CASSLDGRSHYGYTF	TGTGCCAGCAGTTTAGACGGACGGTCCCACTATGGCTACACCTTC
TRBJ2-7	TRBV6-5	NA	few	14	CASSYRVGSYEQYF	TGTGCCAGCAGCTACAGGGTGGGTTCCTACGAGCAGTACTTC
TRBJ2-1	TRBV6-6	NA	NA	16	CASSYPTGSSYNEQFF	TGTGCCAGCAGTTACCCGACAGGAAGCTCCTACAATGAGCAGTTCTTC
TRBJ1-4	TRBV5-5	TRBD1	NA	15	CASSLWGTGEEKLFF	TGTGCCAGCAGCTTGTGGGGGACAGGGGAAGAAAAACTGTTTTTT
TRBJ2-5	TRBV6-5	TRBD2	once	15	CASSRSGLAEETQYF	TGTGCCAGCAGTCGATCAGGACTAGCGGAAGAGACCCAGTACTTC
TRBJ1-5	TRBV2	TRBD1	few	14	CASTDRDSNQPQHF	TGTGCCAGCACCGACAGGGATAGCAATCAGCCCCAGCATTTT
TRBJ2-2	TRBV5-1	NA	NA	14	CASSPEGNTGELFF	TGCGCCAGCAGCCCGGAGGGGAACACCGGGGAGCTGTTTTTT
TRBJ2-3	TRBV6-6	NA	NA	14	CASSYGHETDTQYF	TGTGCCAGCAGTTACGGACATGAGACAGATACGCAGTATTTT
TRBJ1-6	TRBV6-1	NA	NA	15	CASSEQASYNSPLHF	TGTGCCAGCAGTGAACAGGCCTCCTATAATTCACCCCTCCACTTT
TRBJ1-3	TRBV18	TRBD1	NA	15	CASSRTGVAGNTIYF	TGTGCCAGCTCACGGACAGGGGTCGCCGGAAACACCATATATTTT
TRBJ2-7	TRBV5-1	TRBD2	NA	14	CASSLVGRAYEQYF	TGCGCCAGCAGCTTGGTCGGGAGGGCCTACGAGCAGTACTTC
TRBJ1-5	TRBV2	NA	NA	14	CASRFVVGNQPQHF	TGTGCCAGCAGGTTTGTTGTTGGCAATCAGCCCCAGCATTTT
TRBJ1-5	TRBV7-2	NA	NA	14	CASSKGQVNQPQHF	TGTGCCAGCAGCAAAGGACAAGTCAATCAGCCCCAGCATTTT
TRBJ1-5	TRBV5-1	NA	once	16	CASSADPDLSNQPQHF	TGCGCCAGCAGCGCGGACCCAGACCTAAGCAATCAGCCCCAGCATTTT
TRBJ1-5	TRBV19	NA	once	15	CASSIARASNQPQHF	TGTGCCAGTAGTATAGCACGGGCTAGCAATCAGCCCCAGCATTTT
TRBJ2-2	TRBV5-5	TRBD2	NA	16	CASTTYGTSGTGELFF	TGTGCCAGCACGACCTACGGGACTAGCGGAACCGGGGAGCTGTTTTTT
TRBJ2-1	TRBV11-3	NA	NA	15	CASSSGASSYNEQFF	TGTGCCAGCAGCTCCGGGGCAAGCTCCTACAATGAGCAGTTCTTC
TRBJ1-2	TRBV11-1	TRBD1	NA	15	CASSPDRGHGYGYTF	TGTGCCAGCAGCCCGGACAGGGGGCACGGCTATGGCTACACCTTC
TRBJ2-6	TRBV5-1	TRBD1	NA	17	CASSSRTGVSGANVLTF	TGCGCCAGCAGCTCGCGGACAGGGGTCTCTGGGGCCAACGTCCTGACTTTC
TRBJ2-5	TRBV19	NA	NA	14	CASSPWTNQETQYF	TGTGCCAGTAGTCCCTGGACAAACCAAGAGACCCAGTACTTC
TRBJ1-3	TRBV5-8	NA	NA	16	CASSFEPPSSGNTIYF	TGTGCCAGCAGCTTTGAACCCCCGAGCTCTGGAAACACCATATATTTT
TRBJ2-1	TRBV29-1	NA	NA	11	CSVERHNEQFF	TGCAGCGTTGAGAGGCACAATGAGCAGTTCTTC
TRBJ1-2	TRBV28	NA	NA	13	CASSLLTDYGYTF	TGTGCCAGCAGTTTATTAACAGACTATGGCTACACCTTC
TRBJ2-5	TRBV7-9	TRBD1	NA	13	CASSSTGVETQYF	TGTGCCAGCAGCTCCACAGGGGTGGAGACCCAGTACTTC
TRBJ2-1	TRBV10-3	NA	NA	14	CAISGPGEYNEQFF	TGTGCCATCAGTGGCCCAGGGGAGTACAATGAGCAGTTCTTC
TRBJ1-5	TRBV10-3	TRBD1	NA	13	CAISGTGNQPQHF	TGTGCCATCAGTGGGACAGGGAATCAGCCCCAGCATTTT
TRBJ1-4	TRBV28	NA	NA	16	CASSLLDGTKGGKLFF	TGTGCCAGCAGTTTATTGGACGGAACCAAGGGGGGAAAACTGTTTTTT
TRBJ1-3	TRBV7-8	TRBD1	NA	13	CASSSTGANTIYF	TGTGCCAGCAGCTCTACAGGGGCGAACACCATATATTTT
TRBJ1-5	TRBV2	TRBD1	NA	14	CASSGTGENQPQHF	TGTGCCAGCAGTGGGACAGGGGAAAATCAGCCCCAGCATTTT